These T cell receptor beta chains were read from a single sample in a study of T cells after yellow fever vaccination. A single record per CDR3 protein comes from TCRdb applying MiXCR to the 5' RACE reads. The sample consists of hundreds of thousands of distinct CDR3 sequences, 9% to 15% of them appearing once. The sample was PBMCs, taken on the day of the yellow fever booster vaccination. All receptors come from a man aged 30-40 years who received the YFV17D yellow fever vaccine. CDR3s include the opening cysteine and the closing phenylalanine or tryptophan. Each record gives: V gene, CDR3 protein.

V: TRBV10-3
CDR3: CAISASGGETSTDTQYF

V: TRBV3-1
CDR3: CASSPDLGGKLFF

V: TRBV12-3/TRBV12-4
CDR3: CAQGTSGDGSYNEQFF

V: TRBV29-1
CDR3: CSVVGLLNSYEQYF

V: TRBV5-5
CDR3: CASSSTIGGTDTQYF

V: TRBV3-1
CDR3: CASRYGLAEIANTGELFFF

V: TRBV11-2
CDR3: CASSLGYGSEAFF

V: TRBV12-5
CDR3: CASGTTVAKQETQYF

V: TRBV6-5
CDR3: CASRKGDHEQFF

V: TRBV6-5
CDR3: CASSYAITDTQYF

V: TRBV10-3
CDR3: CATSNPAGGPFAGELFF

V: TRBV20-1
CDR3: CSALSGTGDTEAFF

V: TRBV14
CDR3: CASSRTTSYEQYF

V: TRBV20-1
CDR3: CSARVAGLYGYTF

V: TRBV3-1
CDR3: CASSQGPDRNEQFF

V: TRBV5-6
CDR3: CASSLYSEQYF

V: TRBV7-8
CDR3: CASSGKPASGRHQETQYF

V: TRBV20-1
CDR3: CSARDVRGSSEQFF

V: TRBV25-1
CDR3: CASSDPGGPNEQFF

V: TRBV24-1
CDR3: CATSDRAKGANVLTF

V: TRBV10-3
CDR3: CAISVGGQSYEQYF